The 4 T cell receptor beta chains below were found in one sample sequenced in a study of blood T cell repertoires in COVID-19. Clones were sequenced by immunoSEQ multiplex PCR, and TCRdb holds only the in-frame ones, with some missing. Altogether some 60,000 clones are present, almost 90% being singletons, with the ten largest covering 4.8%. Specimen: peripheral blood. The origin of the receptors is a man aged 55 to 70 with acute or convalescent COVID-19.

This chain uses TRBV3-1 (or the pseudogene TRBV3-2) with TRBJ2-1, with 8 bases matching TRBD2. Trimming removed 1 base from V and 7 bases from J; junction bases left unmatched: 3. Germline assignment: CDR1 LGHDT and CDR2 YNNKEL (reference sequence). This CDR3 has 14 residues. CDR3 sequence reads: CASSQGTSTNEQFF. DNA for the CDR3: TGTGCCAGCAGCCAAGGGACTAGCACGAATGAGCAGTTCTTC.

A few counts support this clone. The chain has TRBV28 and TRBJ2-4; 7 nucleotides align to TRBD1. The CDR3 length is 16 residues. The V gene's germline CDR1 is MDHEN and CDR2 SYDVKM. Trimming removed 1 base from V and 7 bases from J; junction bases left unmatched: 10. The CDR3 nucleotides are TGTGCCAGCAGTTTATCTGAGACAGGGAAGTCGAACATTCAGTACTTC. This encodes CASSLSETGKSNIQYF. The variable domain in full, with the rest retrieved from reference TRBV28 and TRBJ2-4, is DVKVTQSSRYLVKRTGEKVFLECVQDMDHENMFWYRQDPGLGLRLIYFSYDVKMKEKGDIPEGYSVSREKKERFSLILESASTNQTSMYLCASSLSETGKSNIQYFGAGTRLSVL.

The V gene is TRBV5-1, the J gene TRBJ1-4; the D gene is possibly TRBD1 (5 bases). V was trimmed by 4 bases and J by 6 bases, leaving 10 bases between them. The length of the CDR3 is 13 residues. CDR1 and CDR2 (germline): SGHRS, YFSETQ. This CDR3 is CASSRTLDEKLFF. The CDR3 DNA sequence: TGCGCCAGCAGCCGGACATTAGATGAAAAACTGTTTTTT. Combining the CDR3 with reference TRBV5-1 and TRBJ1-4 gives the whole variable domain KAGVTQTPRYLIKTRGQQVTLSCSPISGHRSVSWYQQTPGQGLQFLFEYFSETQRNKGNFPGRFSGRQFSNSRSEMNVSTLELGDSALYLCASSRTLDEKLFFGSGTQLSVL.

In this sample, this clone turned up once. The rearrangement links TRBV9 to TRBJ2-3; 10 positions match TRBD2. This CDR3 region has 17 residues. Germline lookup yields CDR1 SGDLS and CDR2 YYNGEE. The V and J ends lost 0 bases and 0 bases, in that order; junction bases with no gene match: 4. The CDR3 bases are TGTGCCAGCAGCGTAGCTAGCGGGAGCGGGAGCACAGATACGCAGTATTTT. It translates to CASSVASGSGSTDTQYF.